Following are 17 T cell receptor beta chains from one sample sequenced in a study of T cell changes during pregnancy in multiple sclerosis. Repertoires were generated with immunoSEQ multiplex PCR, while TCRdb's copy carries only in-frame clones and drops some. The repertoire holds tens of thousands of clones, with more than 85% as singletons. The sequencing used CD8+ T cells from peripheral blood mononuclear cells, collected in the third trimester of pregnancy. The receptors originated from a female donor with multiple sclerosis, enrolled in a pregnancy study.

This clone was found a few times. The rearrangement uses TRBV5-1 and TRBJ2-7; 12 nucleotides align to TRBD2. Germline lookup yields CDR1 SGHRS and CDR2 YFSETQ. The junction had 6 bases not matched to a gene; V was cut back by 4 bases and J by 4 bases. The CDR3 has 15 amino acids. CDR3 DNA sequence: TGCGCCAGCAGCCGGACCGGGACTAGCGGGTACGAGCAGTACTTC. Amino acids: CASSRTGTSGYEQYF.

The rearrangement links TRBV4-3 to TRBJ1-2; D is uncertain. V was trimmed by 1 base and J by 4 bases, leaving 19 bases between them. Germline V gene lookup returns CDR1 LGHNA and CDR2 YSLEER. The CDR3 consists of 17 residues. The CDR3 bases are TGCGCCAGCAGCCAAGGGGCGGGAGGTCGCTCTCCCTATGGCTACACCTTC. It translates to CASSQGAGGRSPYGYTF.

The rearrangement links TRBV6-1 to TRBJ2-6; D remains ambiguous. This CDR3 is 15 amino acids long. Germline CDR1 is MNHNS and CDR2 is SASEGT. V shed 3 bases and J shed 0 bases, with 6 bases lying between them. The CDR3 coding sequence is TGTGCCAGCAGTGACGATAGCTCTGGGGCCAACGTCCTGACTTTC. Protein product: CASSDDSSGANVLTF.

The J gene is TRBJ2-7, the V gene TRBV6-5, with no clear D. This CDR3 is 14 amino acids long. Trimming shortened V by 2 bases and J by 0 bases, and 8 bases separated the two germline ends. Germline loops: CDR1 MNHEY, CDR2 SVGAGI. In DNA, the CDR3 is TGTGCCAGCAGTTACGGGTGGGCCTCCTACGAGCAGTACTTC. This codes for CASSYGWASYEQYF.

The chain links TRBV7-9 to TRBJ2-7; no clear D gene. The V end was cut by 2 bases, the J end by 0 bases, with 11 bases between. This CDR3 comprises 15 residues. The germline V gene encodes CDR1 SEHNR and CDR2 FQNEAQ (reference sequence). This CDR3 is CASSLKTDSSYEQYF. The DNA of the CDR3 is TGTGCCAGCAGCTTAAAAACAGATAGCTCCTACGAGCAGTACTTC.

The V call is TRBV11-2, the J call TRBJ2-7; 10 positions agree with TRBD1. Trimming at V came to 1 base and at J to 5 bases, leaving 2 bases not matched to a gene. Germline assignment: CDR1 SGHAT and CDR2 FQNNGV. The CDR3 totals 14 residues. In DNA form, the CDR3 reads TGTGCCAGCAGCTTAGTCGGGACAGGGGACGAGCAGTACTTC. Encoded protein: CASSLVGTGDEQYF.

The rearrangement uses TRBV7-9 and TRBJ2-2, with D unclear. The CDR3 length is 17 residues. Trimming took 1 base from V and 3 from J, leaving 15 bases between them. CDR1 and CDR2 from the germline V gene are SEHNR and FQNEAQ (reference sequence). DNA for the CDR3: TGTGCCAGCAGCTTAGTCGTCCGGGTGATCGACACCGGGGAGCTGTTTTTT. Residues: CASSLVVRVIDTGELFF.

The chain has TRBV19 and TRBJ1-4; 7 bases align to TRBD1. The CDR3 sequence is 14 residues long. Trimming took 10 bases from V and 0 from J; bases not matched to a gene: 5. Germline CDR1 LNHDA, CDR2 SQIVND (reference sequence). DNA of the CDR3: TGTGCCACCAACAGGGGTGCAACTAATGAAAAACTGTTTTTT. Translation: CATNRGATNEKLFF.

About this clone itself: The sample carries other DNA sequences with the same CDR3. The V and J genes are TRBV27 and TRBJ2-3, with D hard to call. CDR1 MNHEY and CDR2 SMNVEV come from the germline V gene (reference sequence). CDR3 length equals 14 residues. V gave up 2 bases and J gave up 1 base, with 7 bases separating them. The CDR3 DNA follows: TGTGCCAGCAGTTTAGTTAGAGGCACAGATACGCAGTATTTT. Translation: CASSLVRGTDTQYF.

This chain connects TRBV21-1 to TRBJ1-1; TRBD1, the D gene given by the table, was not confirmed from the DNA. TRBV21-1 is shown as a pseudogene. The CDR3 runs to 16 residues. The DNA for the CDR3 is TGTGCCAGCAGCAAAGGTCACAGGGGATTGAACACTGAAGCTTTCTTT. As protein: CASSKGHRGLNTEAFF.

The chain is built from TRBV7-8 and TRBJ2-6, with TRBD1 matching over 7 bases. The CDR3 consists of 16 residues. Germline V gene data show CDR1 as SGHVS and CDR2 as FQNEAQ. The trim removed 0 bases at V and 4 bases at J, leaving 3 bases unmatched. CDR3 nucleotides: TGTGCCAGCAGCTTAGCAAGGGGGCCCGGGGCCAACGTCCTGACTTTC. This translates into CASSLARGPGANVLTF.

V is TRBV13 and J is TRBJ2-5; D may be TRBD1 (6 bases). Germline CDR1 PRHDT, CDR2 FYEKMQ (reference sequence). V lost 5 bases, J lost 4 bases, and 14 bases lay in between. The CDR3 has 14 amino acids. CDR3 loop: CASSLTGFRETQYF. The CDR3 nucleotides read TGTGCCAGCAGCCTAACAGGGTTTAGAGAGACCCAGTACTTC.

This rearrangement joins TRBV19 to TRBJ2-1, with a possible D match to TRBD2 (5 bases). V lost 5 bases and J 5 bases, leaving 13 bases between the germline ends. The CDR3 extends over 14 amino acids. Looked up from germline, CDR1 is LNHDA and CDR2 is SQIVND (reference sequence). The CDR3 DNA reads as TGTGCCAGTAGTCCTAGCCTCTGGGACAATGAGCAGTTCTTC. Protein sequence: CASSPSLWDNEQFF. The complete variable domain, with remaining parts taken from reference TRBV19 and TRBJ2-1, reads DGGITQSPKYLFRKEGQNVTLSCEQNLNHDAMYWYRQDPGQGLRLIYYSQIVNDFQKGDIAEGYSVSREKKESFPLTVTSAQKNPTAFYLCASSPSLWDNEQFFGPGTRLTVL.

This chain uses TRBV7-9 with TRBJ2-7; 9 bases line up with TRBD2. Germline V lookup: CDR1 SEHNR, CDR2 FQNEAQ (reference sequence). This CDR3 spans 15 amino acids. The V and J ends lost 0 bases and 3 bases, in that order; junction bases with no gene match: 3. In DNA, the CDR3 is TGTGCCAGCAGCTTAGCTAGCGGGAGACTCTACGAGCAGTACTTC. It yields the protein CASSLASGRLYEQYF.

CDR3 coding DNA: TGTGCCAGCAGCTTGGGGCCAGGGGCCCTAGACACTGAAGCTTTCTTT. As protein: CASSLGPGALDTEAFF. This chain joins TRBV5-6 and TRBJ1-1, with TRBD1 as a possible D gene (6 bases). The CDR3 totals 16 residues. The V end lost 0 bases, the J end lost 3 bases, and 15 bases lay between the germline ends. Germline lookup yields CDR1 SGHDT and CDR2 YYEEEE.

The sample holds a few counts of this clone. In DNA, the CDR3 is TGCGCCAGCAGCTTGGTTGGCGGTCAGCCCCAGCATTTT. Translated, it gives CASSLVGGQPQHF. The chain joins TRBV5-1 to TRBJ1-5; D not resolved. Germline assignment: CDR1 SGHRS and CDR2 YFSETQ. V lost 0 bases and J lost 6, with 7 bases in between. The CDR3 totals 13 residues.

The chain joins TRBV2 to TRBJ2-2; the match to TRBD2 covers 13 bases. Germline V gene sequence: CDR1 SNHLY, CDR2 FYNNEI. The CDR3 totals 18 residues. Trimming took 4 bases from V and 2 from J; bases not matched to a gene: 7. For the CDR3, the DNA is TGTGCCAGCAGTGGAGGACTAGCGGGAGCCGTAAACACCGGGGAGCTGTTTTTT. This sequence encodes CASSGGLAGAVNTGELFF.